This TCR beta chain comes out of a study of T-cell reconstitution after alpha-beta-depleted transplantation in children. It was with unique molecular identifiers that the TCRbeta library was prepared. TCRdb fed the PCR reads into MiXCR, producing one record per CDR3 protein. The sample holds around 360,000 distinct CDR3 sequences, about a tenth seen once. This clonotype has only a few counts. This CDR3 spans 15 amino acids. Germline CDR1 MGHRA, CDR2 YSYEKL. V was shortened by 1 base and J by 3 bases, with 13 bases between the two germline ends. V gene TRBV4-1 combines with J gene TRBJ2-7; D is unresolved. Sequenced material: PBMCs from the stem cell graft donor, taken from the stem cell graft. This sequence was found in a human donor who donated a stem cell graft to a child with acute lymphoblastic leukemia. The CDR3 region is CASSQGYRGGYEQYF. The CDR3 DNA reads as TGCGCCAGCAGCCAAGGGTATCGCGGTGGCTACGAGCAGTACTTC.